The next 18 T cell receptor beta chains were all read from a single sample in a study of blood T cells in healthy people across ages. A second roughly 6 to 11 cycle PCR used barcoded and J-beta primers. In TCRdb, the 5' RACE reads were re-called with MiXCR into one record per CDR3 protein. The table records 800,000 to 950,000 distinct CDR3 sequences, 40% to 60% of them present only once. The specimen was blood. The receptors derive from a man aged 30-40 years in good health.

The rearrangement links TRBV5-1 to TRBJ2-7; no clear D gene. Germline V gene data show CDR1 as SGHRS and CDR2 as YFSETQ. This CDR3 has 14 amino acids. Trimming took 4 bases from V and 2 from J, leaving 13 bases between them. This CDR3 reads CASSVPDQPYEQYF. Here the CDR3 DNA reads TGCGCCAGCAGCGTCCCAGACCAGCCCTACGAGCAGTACTTC.

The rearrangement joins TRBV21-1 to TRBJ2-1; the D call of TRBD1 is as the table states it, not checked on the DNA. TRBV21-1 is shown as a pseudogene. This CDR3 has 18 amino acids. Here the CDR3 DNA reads TGTGCCAGCGGCCACACTGGGGACAGGGGTTTAGGTGACAATGAGCAGTTCTTC. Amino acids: CASGHTGDRGLGDNEQFF.

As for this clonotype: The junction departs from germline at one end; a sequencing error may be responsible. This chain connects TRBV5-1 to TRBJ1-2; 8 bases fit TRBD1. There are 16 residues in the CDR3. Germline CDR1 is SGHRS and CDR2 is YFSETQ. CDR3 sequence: CASSFDRGQTNYGYTF. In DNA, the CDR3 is TGCGCCAGCAGCTTTGACAGGGGTCAAACGAACTATGGCTACACCTTT.

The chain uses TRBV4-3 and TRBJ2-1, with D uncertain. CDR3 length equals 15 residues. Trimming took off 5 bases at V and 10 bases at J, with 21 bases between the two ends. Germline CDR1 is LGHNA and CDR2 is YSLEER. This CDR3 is CASSAHRVATMEQFF. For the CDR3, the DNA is TGCGCCAGCAGCGCCCACAGAGTTGCTACAATGGAGCAGTTCTTC.

CDR3 coding DNA: TGTGCCAGCAGCTTAATCTATGCGGGTGGATATGAGCAGTTCTTC. This codes for CASSLIYAGGYEQFF. The chain is built from TRBV7-2 and TRBJ2-1; weak D call: TRBD2 (5 bases). Trimming took 2 bases from V and 8 from J, leaving 16 bases between them. The CDR3 extends over 15 amino acids. Per germline, CDR1 SGHTA and CDR2 FQGNSA.

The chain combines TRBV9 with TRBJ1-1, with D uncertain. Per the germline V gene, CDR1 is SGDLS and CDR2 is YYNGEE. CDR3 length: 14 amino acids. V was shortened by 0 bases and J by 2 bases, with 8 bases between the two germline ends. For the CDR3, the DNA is TGTGCCAGCAGCGTAGTCGCATTAAACACTGAAGCTTTCTTT. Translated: CASSVVALNTEAFF.

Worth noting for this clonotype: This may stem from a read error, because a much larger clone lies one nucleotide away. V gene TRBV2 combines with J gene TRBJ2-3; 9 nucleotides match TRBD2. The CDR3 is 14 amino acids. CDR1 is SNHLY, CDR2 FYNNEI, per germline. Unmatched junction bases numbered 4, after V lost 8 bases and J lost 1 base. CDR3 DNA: TGTGCCAGCTGTATAGCGGGGGGCACAGATACGCAGTATTTT. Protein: CASCIAGGTDTQYF.

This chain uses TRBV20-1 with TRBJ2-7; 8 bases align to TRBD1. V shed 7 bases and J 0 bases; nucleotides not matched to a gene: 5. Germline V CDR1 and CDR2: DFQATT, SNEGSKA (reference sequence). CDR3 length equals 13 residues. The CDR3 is CSVTDRASYEQYF. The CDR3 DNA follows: TGCAGTGTGACGGACAGGGCCTCCTACGAGCAGTACTTC.

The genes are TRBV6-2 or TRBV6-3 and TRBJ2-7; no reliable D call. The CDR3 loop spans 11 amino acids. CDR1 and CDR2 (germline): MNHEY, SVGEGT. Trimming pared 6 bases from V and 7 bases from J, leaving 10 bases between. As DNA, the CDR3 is TGTGCCAGCAGCCATAACAATGAGCAGTACTTC. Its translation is CASSHNNEQYF.

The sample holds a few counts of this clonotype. The CDR3 DNA reads as TGTGCCAGCAGGTGGGGACAGGGGTCGAACTATGGCTACACCTTC. Amino acid sequence: CASRWGQGSNYGYTF. The rearrangement links TRBV5-6 to TRBJ1-2; the match to TRBD1 covers 10 bases. CDR1 and CDR2 from the germline V gene are SGHDT and YYEEEE. After removal of 5 bases from V and 2 bases from J, the junction contained 6 bases not matched to a gene. This CDR3 comprises 15 residues.

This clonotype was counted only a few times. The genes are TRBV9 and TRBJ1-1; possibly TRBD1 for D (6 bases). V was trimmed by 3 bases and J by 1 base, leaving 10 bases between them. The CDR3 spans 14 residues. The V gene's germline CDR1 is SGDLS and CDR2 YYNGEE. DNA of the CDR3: TGTGCCAGCAGCGGAGGACAGAGGAACACTGAAGCTTTCTTT. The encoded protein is CASSGGQRNTEAFF.

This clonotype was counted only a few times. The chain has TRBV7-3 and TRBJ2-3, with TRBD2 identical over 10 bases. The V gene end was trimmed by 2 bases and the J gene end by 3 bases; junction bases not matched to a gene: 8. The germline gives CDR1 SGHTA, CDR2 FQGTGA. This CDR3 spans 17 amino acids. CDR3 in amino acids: CASSLLAGARGTDTQYF. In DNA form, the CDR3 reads TGTGCCAGCAGCTTACTAGCGGGGGCCCGGGGGACAGATACGCAGTATTTT.

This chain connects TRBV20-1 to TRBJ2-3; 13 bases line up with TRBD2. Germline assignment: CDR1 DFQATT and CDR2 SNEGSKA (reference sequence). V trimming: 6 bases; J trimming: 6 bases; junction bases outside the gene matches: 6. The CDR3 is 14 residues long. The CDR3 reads CSAVGLAGIDTQYF. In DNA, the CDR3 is TGCAGTGCGGTGGGACTAGCGGGGATCGATACGCAGTATTTT.

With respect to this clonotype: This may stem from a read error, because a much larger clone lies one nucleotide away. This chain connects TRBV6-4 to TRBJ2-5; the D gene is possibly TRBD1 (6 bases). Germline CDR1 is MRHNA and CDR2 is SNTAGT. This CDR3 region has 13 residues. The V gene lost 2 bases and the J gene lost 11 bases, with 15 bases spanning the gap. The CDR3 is CASSDRDNNEQYF. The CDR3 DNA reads TGTGCCAGCAGTGACCGGGACAACAATGAGCAGTACTTC.

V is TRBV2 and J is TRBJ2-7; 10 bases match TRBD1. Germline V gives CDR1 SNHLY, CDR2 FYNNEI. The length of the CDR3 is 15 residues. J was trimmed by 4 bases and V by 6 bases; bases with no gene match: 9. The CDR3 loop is CASRISTGGRYEQYF. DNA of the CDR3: TGTGCCAGCAGAATATCGACAGGGGGCAGGTACGAGCAGTACTTC.

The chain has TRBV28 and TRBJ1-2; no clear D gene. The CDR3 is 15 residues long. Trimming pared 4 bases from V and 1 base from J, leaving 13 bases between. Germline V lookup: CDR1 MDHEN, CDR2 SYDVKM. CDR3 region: CASSSLDGNNYGYTF. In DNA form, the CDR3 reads TGTGCCAGCAGTTCTTTGGACGGTAATAACTATGGCTACACCTTC.

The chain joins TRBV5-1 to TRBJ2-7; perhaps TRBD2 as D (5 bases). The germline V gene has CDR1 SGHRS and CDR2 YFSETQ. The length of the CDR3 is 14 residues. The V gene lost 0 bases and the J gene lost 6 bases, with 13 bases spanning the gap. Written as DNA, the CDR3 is TGCGCCAGCAGCTTGGGAACAGCTCGGGGCGAGCAGTACTTC. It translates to CASSLGTARGEQYF.

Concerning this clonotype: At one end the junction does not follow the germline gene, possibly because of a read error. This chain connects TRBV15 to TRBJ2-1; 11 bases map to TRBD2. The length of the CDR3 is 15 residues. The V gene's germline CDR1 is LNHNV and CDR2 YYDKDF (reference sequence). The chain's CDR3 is CASSKGSGGASEQFF. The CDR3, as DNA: TGTGCCTCCAGCAAGGGTAGCGGGGGGGCGAGTGAGCAGTTCTTC.